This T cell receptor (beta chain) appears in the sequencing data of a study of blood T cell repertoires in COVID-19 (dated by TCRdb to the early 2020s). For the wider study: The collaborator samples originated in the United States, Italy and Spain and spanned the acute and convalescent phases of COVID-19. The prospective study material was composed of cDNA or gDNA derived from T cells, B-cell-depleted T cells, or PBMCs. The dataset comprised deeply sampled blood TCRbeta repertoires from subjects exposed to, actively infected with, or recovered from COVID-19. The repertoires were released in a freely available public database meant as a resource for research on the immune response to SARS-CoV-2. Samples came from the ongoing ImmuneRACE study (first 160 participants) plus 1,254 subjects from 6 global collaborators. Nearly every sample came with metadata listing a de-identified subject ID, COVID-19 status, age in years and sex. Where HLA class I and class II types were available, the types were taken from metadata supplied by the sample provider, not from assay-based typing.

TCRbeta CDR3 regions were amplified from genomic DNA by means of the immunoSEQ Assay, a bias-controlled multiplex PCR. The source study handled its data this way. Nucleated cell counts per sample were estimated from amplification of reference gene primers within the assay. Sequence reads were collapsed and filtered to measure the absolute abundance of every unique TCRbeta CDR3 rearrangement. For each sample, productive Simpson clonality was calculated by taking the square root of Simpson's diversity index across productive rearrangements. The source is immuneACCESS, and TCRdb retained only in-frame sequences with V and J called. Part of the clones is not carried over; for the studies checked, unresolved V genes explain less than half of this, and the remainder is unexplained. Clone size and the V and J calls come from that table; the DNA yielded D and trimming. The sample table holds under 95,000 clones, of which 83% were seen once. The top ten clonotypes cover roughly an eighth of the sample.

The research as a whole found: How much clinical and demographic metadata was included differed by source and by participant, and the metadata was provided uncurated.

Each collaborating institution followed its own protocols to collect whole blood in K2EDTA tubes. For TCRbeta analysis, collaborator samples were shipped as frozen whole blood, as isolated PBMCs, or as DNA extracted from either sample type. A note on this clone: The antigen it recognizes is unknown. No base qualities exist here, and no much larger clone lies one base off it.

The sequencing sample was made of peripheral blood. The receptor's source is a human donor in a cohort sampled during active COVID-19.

The CDR3 region reads CASSQQGRGGIDTQYF. The nucleotide sequence reads as follows: TGTGCCAGCAGCCAACAGGGTCGGGGGGGGATAGATACGCAGTATTTT. This chain joins TRBV7-2 to TRBJ2-3, and 8 bases in between align with TRBD2. Trimmed from V: 5 bases; trimmed from J: 5 bases; junction bases lacking a gene match: 12. The CDR3 contains 16 residues, cysteine and phenylalanine counted. This entry keeps only the CDR3 DNA: 48 bases, framed from base 1. The germline V gene sets CDR1 to SGHTA and CDR2 to FQGNSA.